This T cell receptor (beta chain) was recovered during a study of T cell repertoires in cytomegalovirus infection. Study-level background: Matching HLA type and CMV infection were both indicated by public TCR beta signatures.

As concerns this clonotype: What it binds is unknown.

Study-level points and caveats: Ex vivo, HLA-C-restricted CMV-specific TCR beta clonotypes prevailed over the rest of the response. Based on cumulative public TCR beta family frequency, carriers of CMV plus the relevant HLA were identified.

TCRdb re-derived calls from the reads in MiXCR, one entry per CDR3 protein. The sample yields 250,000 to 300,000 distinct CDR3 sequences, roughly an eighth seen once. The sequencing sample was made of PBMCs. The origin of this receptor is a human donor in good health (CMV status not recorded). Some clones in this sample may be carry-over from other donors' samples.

CDR3 sequence: CASSLASTTERRGYTF. Here the CDR3 DNA reads TGTGCCAGCAGCTTAGCCTCGACGACGGAGAGAAGGGGCTACACCTTC. This chain joins TRBV7-9 and TRBJ1-2; the D is unclear. The CDR3 is made up of 16 amino acids. Germline CDR1 SEHNR, CDR2 FQNEAQ (reference sequence). The V end was cut by 0 bases, the J end by 8 bases, with 19 bases between.